This TCR beta chain was found in a study of neurological immune-mediated disorders. General study findings and limits: The greatest TCR clonal expansion appeared in HTLV-1-associated myelopathy and the smallest, falling below healthy controls, in multiple sclerosis.

Germline V gives CDR1 GTSNPN, CDR2 SVGIG (reference sequence). Losses at the gene ends were 1 base for V and 13 bases for J; bases not matched to a gene: 12. The length of the CDR3 is 14 residues. Over 160 million TCR-beta sequences from 15-18 subjects were obtained in each sequencing run. MiXCR was run by TCRdb on the 5' RACE reads, yielding one entry per CDR3 protein. The sample has 27,000 or so distinct CDR3 sequences; 21% are singletons. This clonotype was counted between two and nine times. Its antigen remains unknown. Sample: PBMCs. This receptor was taken from an older woman in good health. V gene TRBV30 combines with J gene TRBJ2-3, with TRBD2 identical over 9 bases. The CDR3 DNA reads as TGTGCCTGGAGTGAGAGACTAGCGGAGGGGGAGGAGTATTTT. Protein: CAWSERLAEGEEYF.